Listed here are 12 T cell receptor beta chains from one sample, sequenced in a study of vaccination effects on CD4 cells after COVID-19. Data came from immunoSEQ multiplex PCR; TCRdb stores just in-frame clones and leaves some out. The sample consists of approximately 30,000 clones, around two thirds of them appearing once. With nine to eleven days of culture completed, CD4+ T cells were isolated. Vaccination of participants consisted of two doses of either the BNT162b2 or mRNA-1273 vaccine. Their antigens remain unidentified. The sample in question was CD4+ T cells from PBMCs cultured without peptide, obtained after COVID-19 vaccination. All receptors derive from a human donor who received a COVID-19 vaccine.

The V gene is TRBV7-2, the J gene TRBJ1-2, with TRBD1 identical over 12 bases. This CDR3 has 14 residues. Germline lookup yields CDR1 SGHTA and CDR2 FQGNSA. J was trimmed by 7 bases and V by 2 bases; bases with no gene match: 2. CDR3: CASSLSGQGAGYTF. Here the CDR3 DNA reads TGTGCCAGCAGCTTATCGGGACAGGGGGCTGGCTACACCTTC.

The rearrangement uses TRBV7-8 and TRBJ2-2, with D perhaps TRBD1 (6 bases). CDR3 size: 18 residues. The ends were cut back, 1 base at V and 0 bases at J, with 15 bases in the middle. Germline V gene data show CDR1 as SGHVS and CDR2 as FQNEAQ. This CDR3 is CASSLGVPAGANTGELFF. The CDR3 bases are TGTGCCAGCAGCTTAGGGGTTCCGGCAGGGGCGAACACCGGGGAGCTGTTTTTT.

The chain couples TRBV5-4 to TRBJ1-2; TRBD1 is a possible D gene (6 bases). This CDR3 contains 13 residues. With 6 bases removed from V and 4 bases from J, the gap between germline ends came to 13 bases. CDR1 SGHNT and CDR2 YYREEE come from the germline V gene (reference sequence). The CDR3 region is CASNFGGSYGYTF. In DNA form, the CDR3 reads TGTGCCAGCAACTTTGGGGGCAGCTATGGCTACACCTTC.

The sample holds a few counts of this clone. V and J are TRBV29-1 and TRBJ2-1, with D perhaps matching TRBD1 or TRBD2 (7 bases each). This CDR3 has 14 amino acids. Per germline, CDR1 SQVTM and CDR2 ANQGSEA. Trimming took 4 bases from V and 7 from J, leaving 17 bases between them. The CDR3 here is CSVVGGGSGNEQFF. The CDR3 bases are TGCAGCGTTGTAGGGGGCGGGAGTGGTAATGAGCAGTTCTTC.

This clone has a handful of counts. The rearrangement links TRBV4-2 to TRBJ2-4; 11 nucleotides align to TRBD2. The ends lost 4 bases at V and 5 bases at J; junction bases unmatched: 10. Germline CDR1 reads LGHNA; CDR2 reads YNFKEQ. The CDR3 is 17 residues long. The CDR3 region has the DNA TGTGCCAGCAGCCGGAGCGCTAGCGGGGGGCCCCAAAACATTCAGTACTTC. Protein product: CASSRSASGGPQNIQYF.

The CDR3 region is CASRPGQGEPGANVLTF. DNA of the CDR3: TGTGCCAGCAGGCCCGGACAGGGGGAACCTGGGGCCAACGTCCTGACTTTC. The chain is built from TRBV27 and TRBJ2-6; 10 nucleotides match TRBD1. The CDR3 runs to 17 residues. The trim removed 6 bases at V and 2 bases at J, leaving 7 bases unmatched. Germline V gives CDR1 MNHEY, CDR2 SMNVEV (reference sequence).

This clone was seen a handful of times. The J gene is TRBJ1-6, the V gene TRBV28, with D possibly being TRBD1 (5 bases). The CDR3 length is 12 residues. Germline V lookup: CDR1 MDHEN, CDR2 SYDVKM. V gave up 4 bases and J gave up 10 bases, with 8 bases separating them. In nucleotides, the CDR3 is TGTGCCAGCAGTTCAGGGAGCTCACCCCTCCACTTT. Amino acids: CASSSGSSPLHF.

This chain uses TRBV28 with TRBJ2-1, with 11 positions matching TRBD2. Germline values: CDR1 MDHEN, CDR2 SYDVKM. This CDR3 is 15 amino acids long. J gave up 3 bases and V 8 bases, and 6 bases lay outside the gene matches. CDR3 DNA: TGTGCCAGCGGCCCCGGGACTAGCGGCTACAATGAGCAGTTCTTC. It is translated as CASGPGTSGYNEQFF.

This chain joins TRBV3-1 (or the pseudogene TRBV3-2) and TRBJ1-4, with TRBD1 matching over 8 bases. The CDR3 is made up of 16 amino acids. V trimming: 0 bases; J trimming: 7 bases; junction bases outside the gene matches: 7. Germline CDR1 is LGHDT and CDR2 is YNNKEL (reference sequence). The CDR3 DNA reads TGTGCCAGCAGCCAAGATTTTGCAACAGGGGGTGAAAAACTGTTTTTT. The encoded protein is CASSQDFATGGEKLFF.

This clone has a handful of counts. V is TRBV2 and J is TRBJ2-7; D tentatively fits TRBD1 or TRBD2 (7 bases each). The CDR3 is 13 amino acids. Germline V CDR1 and CDR2: SNHLY, FYNNEI. The V and J ends lost 11 bases and 5 bases respectively, with 19 bases between them. The CDR3 coding sequence is TGTGCCGGGAGGGACAGACAAGGAGACGAGCAGTACTTC. Residues: CAGRDRQGDEQYF.

This CDR3 reads CASSPVEGGLNEQFF. The CDR3 bases are TGTGCCAGCAGCCCCGTTGAGGGGGGGCTGAATGAGCAGTTCTTC. The rearrangement uses TRBV7-8 and TRBJ2-1; maybe TRBD2 (7 bases). Germline lookup yields CDR1 SGHVS and CDR2 FQNEAQ. V was shortened by 5 bases and J by 7 bases, with 18 bases between the two germline ends. The CDR3 extends over 15 amino acids.

The J gene is TRBJ2-2, the V gene TRBV19; perhaps TRBD1 as D (6 bases). The CDR3 has 15 amino acids. Per germline, CDR1 LNHDA and CDR2 SQIVND (reference sequence). The ends were cut back, 5 bases at V and 4 bases at J, with 14 bases in the middle. CDR3: CASSHPGVGTGELFF. The CDR3, as DNA: TGTGCCAGTAGTCACCCAGGGGTTGGCACCGGGGAGCTGTTTTTT.